This T cell receptor beta chain was sequenced in a study of blood T cell repertoires in COVID-19. Looking at the study overall: From the United States, Italy and Spain came samples of acute and convalescent COVID-19. Sample material is recorded as cDNA or gDNA derived from T cells, B-cell-depleted T cells, or PBMCs.

Trimming stripped 4 bases from V and 0 bases from J, with 15 bases between. CDR3 size: 17 residues. Germline loops: CDR1 MNHEY, CDR2 SMNVEV (reference sequence). Original methodology: Amplified reference gene primers provided the basis for estimating nucleated cell counts. TCRdb's copy holds only in-frame clones and misses some; the assay was immunoSEQ multiplex PCR. That table is the source of V, J and clone size, and D and trimming were worked out from the DNA. The repertoire consists of about 170,000 clones, with about 89% occurring once and the leading ten covering roughly 3.4%. The genes are TRBV27 and TRBJ2-2; a weak D match, TRBD2 (6 bases). The source is a man between 65 and 85 years old with acute or convalescent COVID-19. Source material: peripheral blood. CDR3 nucleotide sequence: TGTGCCAGCAGTTACAATCCGGGACTCCCGAACACCGGGGAGCTGTTTTTT. Its translation is CASSYNPGLPNTGELFF.